This TCR beta chain is drawn from a study of cytomegalovirus exposure and HLA in healthy donors (dated by TCRdb to the late 2010s). Turning to the overall study: According to a later analysis, one platform produced both the 120 validation repertoires and the 700 or so repertoires of the first cohort. In addition to the first cohort of roughly 700 subjects, a separate validation cohort of 120 different subjects was used. High-throughput TCR immunosequencing, statistical association of individual TCRs with disease status, and machine learning were combined to predict cytomegalovirus infection status. The study was designed to test whether signatures of past pathogen exposure could be identified by cataloging public T cell receptors.

The CDR3 runs 16 residues from the cysteine to the phenylalanine. Only the CDR3 portion is preserved as DNA: 48 bases, with reading frame beginning at the first base. Ends trimmed: V by 4 bases, J by 3 bases; bases unmatched to a gene: 10. CDR1 and CDR2 were assigned from the germline V gene (reference sequence) as SEHNR and FQNEAQ. General study outcomes and caveats: The study listed around 160 TCR beta chains as associated with cytomegalovirus. In vitro tests confirmed that three of the cytomegalovirus-associated TCR beta chains recognize cytomegalovirus antigens. In a later analysis, TCRs clustered in the first cohort were found to also tend to co-occur in the 130 or so validation repertoires, with 90% to 95% of cluster scores above 0. While some public TCRs were present in many individuals, most TCR sequences turned up only very rarely across donors. The authors suggested that the approach could potentially be generalized to other disease states and immunological phenotypes. A later analysis lacked HLA typing for the validation cohort, so it scored co-occurrence in that cohort across all 110 or so repertoires. The classifier was reported to diagnose cytomegalovirus status with high specificity and sensitivity in both the original and validation cohorts.

This clone was recorded once. The clone's antigen remains unknown. No much larger clone exists at a distance of one base, and base qualities are not known. To prepare the library, the immunoSEQ multiplex PCR assay was applied. On the authors' methods: A statistical classification framework was built to diagnose cytomegalovirus status from the catalog of TCR beta chain sequences. Sourced from immuneACCESS, this table was stored by TCRdb with only in-frame sequences that have V and J called. A share of the clones is absent; for the studies checked, an unresolved V gene accounts for under half, and the remainder has no known explanation. The DNA was the basis for D and trimming; V, J and clone size are from that table. The sample table holds 220,000 or so clones, of which roughly 84% were seen once. The top ten hold roughly 2% of the sample. The donors belonged to the validation cohort of around 120 subjects, which was separate from the roughly 700-subject first cohort.

The chain joins TRBV7-9 to TRBJ2-7; 9 junctional bases match TRBD2. The material sequenced was PBMCs. The source is a woman aged 18-29 years in good health and CMV-seropositive. The CDR3 in this case is CASSSRLAAGLYEQYF. In nucleotide form, the sequence is TGTGCCAGCAGCTCCCGACTAGCGGCCGGCCTCTACGAGCAGTACTTC.